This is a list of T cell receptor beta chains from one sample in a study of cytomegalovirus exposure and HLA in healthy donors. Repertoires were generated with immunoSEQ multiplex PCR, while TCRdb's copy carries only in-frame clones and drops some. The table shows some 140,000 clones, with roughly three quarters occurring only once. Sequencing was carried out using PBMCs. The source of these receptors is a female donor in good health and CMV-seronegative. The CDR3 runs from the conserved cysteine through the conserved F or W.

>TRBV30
CAWSLTGVGGYTF
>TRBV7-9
CASSPWEDSNYGYTF
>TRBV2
CASFRGGTDTQYF
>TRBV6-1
CASSGQTGPGELFF
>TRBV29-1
CSVRRSSGTADTQYF
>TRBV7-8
CASSSRRQVRSSGNTIYF
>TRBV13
CASSLASGSTDTQYF
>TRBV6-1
CASSYDRAAYEQYF
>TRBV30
CAWGQGILNQPQHF
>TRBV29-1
CSVDRGRGEQYF
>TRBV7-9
CASSQDRNSYEQYF
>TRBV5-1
CASSSGTSNNEQFF
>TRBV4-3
CASSQGGQGHEQYF
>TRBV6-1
CASSEAVGSQGYGYTF
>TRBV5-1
CASRDGTTNTGELFF
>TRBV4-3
CASSQGPQHTGELFF
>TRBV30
CAWSAGQGHGYTF
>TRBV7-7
CASSPTGGVVTGELFF
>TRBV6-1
CASRRQQTRQYF
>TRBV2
CASRTGTGIEKLFF
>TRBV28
CASSLPGLAGDNEQFF
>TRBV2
CASSYDRETPF
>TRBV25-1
CASPTARRNQPQHF
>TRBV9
CASSRTGTDTQYF
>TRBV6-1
CASTLFRRERTEAFF
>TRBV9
CASSDQLDDEQFF
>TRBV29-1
CSVTQGETEAFF
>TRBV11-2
CASSLAGTGGLYEQYF
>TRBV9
CASSVRAGRNEQFF
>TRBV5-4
CASSEGRNTEAFF
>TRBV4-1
CASSQEKGQLNQPQHF
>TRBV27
CASSLGGREETQYF
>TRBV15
CATSRDQGISYNEQFF
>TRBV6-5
CAKHYAAGGSTEAFF
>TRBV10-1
CASSESEAGAYNEQFF
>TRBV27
CASSSYPPGQSYEQYF
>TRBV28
CASSPPVEGRELFF